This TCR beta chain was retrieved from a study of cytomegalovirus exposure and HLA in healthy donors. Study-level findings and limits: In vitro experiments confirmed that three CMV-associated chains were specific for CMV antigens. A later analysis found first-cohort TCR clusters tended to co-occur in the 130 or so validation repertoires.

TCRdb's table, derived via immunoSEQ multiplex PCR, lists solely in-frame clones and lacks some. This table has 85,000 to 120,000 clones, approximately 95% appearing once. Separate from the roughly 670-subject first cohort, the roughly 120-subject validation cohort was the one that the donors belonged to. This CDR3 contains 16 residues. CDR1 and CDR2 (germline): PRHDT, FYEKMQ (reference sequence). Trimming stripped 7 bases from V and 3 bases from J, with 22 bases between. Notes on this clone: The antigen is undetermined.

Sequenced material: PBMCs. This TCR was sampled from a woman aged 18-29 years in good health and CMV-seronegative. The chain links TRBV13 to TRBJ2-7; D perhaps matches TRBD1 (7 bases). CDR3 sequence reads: CASTPRGDRGFYEQYF. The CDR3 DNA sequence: TGTGCCAGCACCCCTCGCGGGGACAGAGGTTTCTACGAGCAGTACTTC.